Each of the 22 T cell receptor beta chains below was sequenced from the same sample in a study of shared clonotypes between healthy human individuals. Assay used: immunoSEQ multiplex PCR; TCRdb lists only in-frame clones, some missing. The sample includes about 2 million clones, roughly 94% of them seen just once. Naive CD8 cells comprised CD45RO-negative, CCR7-positively selected cells, excluding terminally differentiated effector memory CD45RA+ cells. The sample comprised naive CD8+ T cells sorted from blood. The source of these receptors is a man aged 18 to 35 in good health.

CDR3 loop: CASSYSMVQGEAFF. CDR3 sequence (DNA): TGTGCCAGCAGTTACTCGATGGTACAGGGTGAAGCTTTCTTT. The chain couples TRBV6-5 to TRBJ1-1; tentative D call: TRBD1 (6 bases). From germline, CDR1 is MNHEY and CDR2 SVGAGI. This CDR3 comprises 14 residues. V lost 0 bases to trimming and J lost 7 bases, with 12 bases between them.

On this clone: Since a much larger clone is just one base distant, this may be a read error. The V and J genes are TRBV11-2 and TRBJ2-5; no definite D call. The ends were cut back, 5 bases at V and 4 bases at J, with 5 bases in the middle. The CDR3 has 11 amino acids. The germline V gene has CDR1 SGHAT and CDR2 FQNNGV. CDR3 DNA sequence: TGTGCCAGCAGCGAAGGAGAGACCCAGTACTTC. Residues: CASSEGETQYF. Based on the CDR3 plus reference TRBV11-2 and TRBJ2-5, the full variable domain is EAGVAQSPRYKIIEKRQSVAFWCNPISGHATLYWYQQILGQGPKLLIQFQNNGVVDDSQLPKDRFSAERLKGVDSTLKIQPAKLEDSAVYLCASSEGETQYFGPGTRLLVL.

The rearrangement uses TRBV4-3 and TRBJ2-7; D call uncertain. The germline gives CDR1 LGHNA, CDR2 YSLEER. With 0 bases removed from V and 0 bases from J, the gap between germline ends came to 9 bases. The CDR3 is 15 residues long. The CDR3 coding sequence is TGCGCCAGCAGCCAAGACAGATTCAGCTCCTACGAGCAGTACTTC. Amino acid sequence: CASSQDRFSSYEQYF.

This chain connects TRBV19 to TRBJ2-2; TRBD2 matches at 7 bases. The CDR3 covers 16 residues. Trimming at V came to 2 bases and at J to 5 bases, leaving 8 bases not matched to a gene. Germline V gene lookup returns CDR1 LNHDA and CDR2 SQIVND (reference sequence). This CDR3 reads CASSIPAGRVTGELFF. DNA for the CDR3: TGTGCCAGTAGTATACCGGCAGGGAGGGTGACCGGGGAGCTGTTTTTT.

About this clone itself: A junction end diverges from the germline sequence, so it may reflect a read error. The J gene is TRBJ1-5, the V gene TRBV7-7, with a possible D match to TRBD1 (6 bases). CDR3 length: 15 amino acids. CDR1 is SSHAT, CDR2 FNYEAQ, per germline (reference sequence). The CDR3 here is CASSGGGYSNQPQHF. The CDR3 nucleotides are TGTGCTAGCAGCGGGGGCGGTTATAGCAATCAGCCCCAGCATTTT.

This sequence joins TRBV15 and TRBJ2-3; 7 nucleotides agree with TRBD1. J was trimmed by 3 bases and V by 0 bases; bases with no gene match: 3. The CDR3 length is 15 residues. Germline V lookup: CDR1 LNHNV, CDR2 YYDKDF (reference sequence). CDR3 residues: CATSRDGQDTDTQYF. CDR3 nucleotide sequence: TGTGCCACCAGCAGAGATGGACAGGATACAGATACGCAGTATTTT. Variable domain in full (rest from reference TRBV15 and TRBJ2-3): DAMVIQNPRYQVTQFGKPVTLSCSQTLNHNVMYWYQQKSSQAPKLLFHYYDKDFNNEADTPDNFQSRRPNTSFCFLDIRSPGLGDTAMYLCATSRDGQDTDTQYFGPGTRLTVL.

The chain combines TRBV27 with TRBJ2-1; 10 positions match TRBD1. The CDR3 contains 15 residues. Germline trimming cut 5 bases from V and 8 bases from J; bases unmatched to any gene: 9. Germline V lookup: CDR1 MNHEY, CDR2 SMNVEV (reference sequence). The DNA for the CDR3 is TGTGCCAGCAGTCCGAGACAGGGGGCAAGGGATGAGCAGTTCTTC. This codes for CASSPRQGARDEQFF.

The V call is TRBV5-8, the J call TRBJ2-3; 8 bases are a match to TRBD2. The CDR3 has 15 residues. Trimming took 4 bases from V and 3 from J; bases not matched to a gene: 7. CDR1 is SGHTS, CDR2 YDEGEE, per germline. The DNA for the CDR3 is TGTGCCAGCAGCCTTCGGCTAGCGGGTACAGATACGCAGTATTTT. This sequence encodes CASSLRLAGTDTQYF. The variable domain in full, with the rest retrieved from reference TRBV5-8 and TRBJ2-3, is EAGVTQSPTHLIKTRGQQATLRCSPISGHTSVYWYQQALGLGLQFLLWYDEGEERNRGNFPPRFSGRQFPNYSSELNVNALELEDSALYLCASSLRLAGTDTQYFGPGTRLTVL.

Comments on this clone: Other DNA sequences in the sample encode the same CDR3. CDR3 nucleotide sequence: TGTGCCAGCAGCTTAGGCCCCGACTACGAGCAGTACTTC. This encodes CASSLGPDYEQYF. The rearrangement joins TRBV7-6 to TRBJ2-7; D is undetermined. The CDR3 length is 13 residues. CDR1 and CDR2 from the germline V gene are SGHVS and FNYEAQ. Trimming shortened V by 1 base and J by 3 bases, and 7 bases separated the two germline ends.

The chain couples TRBV27 to TRBJ2-5, with D perhaps assigned TRBD1 or TRBD2 (5 bases each). CDR1 is MNHEY, CDR2 SMNVEV, per germline (reference sequence). The CDR3 extends over 15 amino acids. V dropped 5 bases and J dropped 5 bases, with 18 bases sitting between them. The CDR3 DNA is TGTGCCAGCAGTCTTGGGACGGGGATGGGGGAGACCCAGTACTTC. It encodes CASSLGTGMGETQYF.

The genes are TRBV5-1 and TRBJ2-7, with D perhaps assigned TRBD1 or TRBD2 (5 bases each). The CDR3 contains 17 residues. Germline CDR1 is SGHRS and CDR2 is YFSETQ. The V end lost 5 bases, the J end lost 4 bases, and 25 bases lay between the germline ends. The CDR3 nucleotides read TGCGCCAGCAGTGGAGTCGAGGGGTTGGATACTGATTACGAGCAGTACTTC. It yields the protein CASSGVEGLDTDYEQYF.

As for this clone: The same CDR3 arises from other DNA sequences in this sample as well. This sequence joins TRBV5-1 and TRBJ2-7; 7 nucleotides line up with TRBD1. The germline CDR1 and CDR2 sequences are SGHRS and YFSETQ. The CDR3 covers 14 residues. V trimming: 0 bases; J trimming: 2 bases; junction bases outside the gene matches: 2. The CDR3 bases are TGCGCCAGCAGCTTGGTTGGGACAGCCTACGAGCAGTACTTC. Protein sequence: CASSLVGTAYEQYF.

Turning to this clone: The sample contains more than one DNA sequence encoding this CDR3. The chain employs TRBV29-1 and TRBJ2-7; TRBD2 is a possible D gene (6 bases). With 6 bases removed from V and 0 bases from J, the gap between germline ends came to 12 bases. The CDR3 is made up of 13 amino acids. Germline V gene sequence: CDR1 SQVTM, CDR2 ANQGSEA. CDR3 in DNA: TGCAGCGTGGGAGGTCCGAGCTCCTACGAGCAGTACTTC. It yields the protein CSVGGPSSYEQYF.

The V gene is TRBV7-9, the J gene TRBJ1-5; perhaps TRBD1 as D (6 bases). V was cut by 1 base and J by 6 bases, with 10 bases left in between. The CDR3 totals 14 residues. The germline CDR1 and CDR2 sequences are SEHNR and FQNEAQ (reference sequence). This CDR3 reads CASSLDQGLQPQHF. The CDR3 bases are TGTGCCAGCAGCTTAGATCAGGGGCTTCAGCCCCAGCATTTT.

Concerning this clone itself: This sample also contains other DNA sequences that code for the same CDR3. The chain combines TRBV6-5 with TRBJ2-2; the match to TRBD1 covers 7 bases. The V segment lost 4 bases and the J segment 3 bases; nucleotides outside the gene matches: 5. The germline V gene encodes CDR1 MNHEY and CDR2 SVGAGI. This CDR3 has 15 residues. The chain's CDR3 is CASSSLGQYTGELFF. CDR3 DNA: TGTGCCAGCAGTTCCCTGGGACAGTACACCGGGGAGCTGTTTTTT.

The V gene is TRBV2, the J gene TRBJ2-3; D not resolved. Trimming took 8 bases from V and 2 from J, leaving 17 bases between them. The CDR3 contains 15 residues. CDR1 and CDR2 (germline): SNHLY, FYNNEI. This CDR3 reads CASQDPARLTDTQYF. DNA for the CDR3: TGTGCCAGCCAGGACCCGGCCCGACTCACAGATACGCAGTATTTT.

This chain uses TRBV10-1 with TRBJ2-7; D gene uncertain. With 0 bases removed from V and 4 bases from J, the gap between germline ends came to 7 bases. The CDR3 runs 13 residues. The germline CDR1 and CDR2 sequences are WNHNN and SYGVQD (reference sequence). CDR3 nucleotide sequence: TGCGCCAGCAGTGAGTCATCGGAGTACGAGCAGTACTTC. This translates into CASSESSEYEQYF.

V and J are TRBV9 and TRBJ1-2, with D tentatively TRBD1 (6 bases). The V gene lost 3 bases and the J gene lost 0 bases, with 12 bases spanning the gap. Looked up from germline, CDR1 is SGDLS and CDR2 is YYNGEE. There are 15 residues in the CDR3. The CDR3 bases are TGTGCCAGCAGCGCCGCCGGGACACCTAACTATGGCTACACCTTC. Amino acid sequence: CASSAAGTPNYGYTF.

This chain uses TRBV4-3 with TRBJ2-7, with 7 bases aligning to TRBD1. Germline V CDR1 and CDR2: LGHNA, YSLEER. With 3 bases clipped from V and 3 bases from J, the junction kept 2 bases outside the gene matches. The CDR3 consists of 13 residues. The CDR3, as DNA: TGCGCCAGCAGCCACGGGACAGACTACGAGCAGTACTTC. The encoded protein is CASSHGTDYEQYF.

V and J are TRBV6-1 and TRBJ2-7, with 12 bases that match TRBD1. The CDR3 is 17 amino acids. V shed 4 bases and J 4 bases; nucleotides not matched to a gene: 11. The germline gives CDR1 MNHNS, CDR2 SASEGT. CDR3 residues: CASSARDRGPQLYEQYF. The CDR3, as DNA: TGTGCCAGCAGTGCCCGGGACAGGGGGCCCCAGTTGTACGAGCAGTACTTC.

The chain couples TRBV28 to TRBJ1-1, with D unresolved. The V and J ends lost 6 bases and 5 bases respectively, with 7 bases between them. The CDR3 is 11 residues long. Germline assignment: CDR1 MDHEN and CDR2 SYDVKM. This chain's CDR3 is CASRVRTEAFF. CDR3 sequence (DNA): TGTGCCAGCAGGGTGCGGACTGAAGCTTTCTTT.

V is TRBV5-8 and J is TRBJ2-1; TRBD1 matches 7 bases. The CDR3 totals 17 residues. Per germline, CDR1 SGHTS and CDR2 YDEGEE. With 3 bases clipped from V and 4 bases from J, the junction kept 13 bases outside the gene matches. CDR3 sequence: CASSSRYRDSLYNEQFF. The CDR3 DNA is TGTGCCAGCAGCTCGCGTTACCGGGACAGTCTTTACAATGAGCAGTTCTTC.